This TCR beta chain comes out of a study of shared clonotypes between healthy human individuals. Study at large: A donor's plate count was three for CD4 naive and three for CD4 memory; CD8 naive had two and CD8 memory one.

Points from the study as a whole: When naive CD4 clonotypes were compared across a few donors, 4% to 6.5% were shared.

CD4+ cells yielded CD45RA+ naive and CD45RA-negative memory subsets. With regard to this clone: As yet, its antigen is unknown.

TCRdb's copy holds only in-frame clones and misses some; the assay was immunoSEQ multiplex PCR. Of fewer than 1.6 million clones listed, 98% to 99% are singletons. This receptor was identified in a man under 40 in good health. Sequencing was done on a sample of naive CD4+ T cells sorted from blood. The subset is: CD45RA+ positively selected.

CDR3 in DNA: TGTGCCATCAGCGAAAGGGCAGGGGCGAACTATGGCTACACCTTC. Protein: CAISERAGANYGYTF. This chain links TRBV10-3 with TRBJ1-2; a possible D gene is TRBD1 (6 bases). The V gene's germline CDR1 is ENHRY and CDR2 SYGVKD. Deletions cut 6 bases from V and 2 bases from J, with 16 bases between. This CDR3 comprises 15 residues.